A single sample is the source of the 27 T cell receptor beta chains below, sequenced in a study of OX40 agonist ivuxolimab in advanced cancers. Libraries were built with the immunoSEQ multiplex PCR assay. TCRdb re-hosts the immuneACCESS table, in-frame sequences only. Its copies lack some clones; in the studies checked, an unresolved V gene accounts for under half of them, and the cause for the rest is not known. The sample yields tens of thousands of clones; about 88% were counted once. Of the sample, about 0.2% is held by the ten largest clones. The sequences come from CD4+ or CD8+ T cells sorted from blood, collected in a trial of the OX40 agonist ivuxolimab. Receptor source: an adult with an advanced solid tumor such as melanoma, head and neck, liver or kidney cancer.

CDR3 in amino acids: CSRGLREQYV. CDR3 DNA sequence: TGCTCACGGGGGTTGCGAGAGCAGTACGTC. The chain uses TRBV20-1 and TRBJ2-7; maybe TRBD2 (6 bases). Germline V gene sequence: CDR1 DFQATT, CDR2 SNEGSKA (reference sequence). This CDR3 is built from 10 residues.

The chain carries TRBV7-9 and TRBJ1-1; a possible D gene is TRBD1 (5 bases). Trimming took off 5 bases at V and 1 base at J, with 17 bases between the two ends. The CDR3 has 16 amino acids. Per germline, CDR1 SEHNR and CDR2 FQNEAQ (reference sequence). CDR3 residues: CASSPSGGGSNTEAFF. The CDR3 DNA reads TGTGCCAGCAGCCCCTCGGGGGGGGGTTCGAACACTGAAGCTTTCTTT.

The gene calls are TRBV2 and TRBJ2-5, with no clear D. From germline, CDR1 is SNHLY and CDR2 FYNNEI. Trimming took 5 bases from V and 2 from J, leaving 12 bases between them. This CDR3 spans 14 amino acids. The CDR3 here is CASSYEAGQETQYF. The DNA for the CDR3 is TGTGCCAGCAGTTATGAGGCAGGACAAGAGACCCAGTACTTC.

The chain combines TRBV9 with TRBJ1-1; D is undetermined. Per germline, CDR1 SGDLS and CDR2 YYNGEE. The CDR3 length is 16 residues. The V end lost 3 bases, the J end lost 1 base, and 16 bases lay between the germline ends. The chain's CDR3 is CASSASHERGNTEAFF. DNA of the CDR3: TGTGCCAGCAGCGCCTCCCATGAGCGAGGGAACACTGAAGCTTTCTTT.

This chain uses TRBV27 with TRBJ1-1, with TRBD1 as a possible D gene (6 bases). Looked up from germline, CDR1 is MNHEY and CDR2 is SMNVEV (reference sequence). The CDR3 sequence is 14 residues long. Trimming removed 2 bases at V and 4 bases at J, with 11 bases between. Written as DNA, the CDR3 is TGTGCCAGCAGTTTACGGGGAGGGGGCACTGAAGCTTTCTTT. It yields the protein CASSLRGGGTEAFF.

The gene calls are TRBV14 and TRBJ2-3; D gene uncertain. This CDR3 contains 13 residues. V lost 0 bases and J lost 4, with 5 bases in between. Germline CDR1 and CDR2: SGHDN and FVKESK. CDR3 coding DNA: TGTGCCAGCAGCCAAGATATGGCAGATACGCAGTATTTT. Translating gives CASSQDMADTQYF.

V usage is TRBV7-2 and J usage is TRBJ2-2, with D possibly TRBD2 on 5 matching bases. The V end was cut by 7 bases, the J end by 4 bases, with 13 bases between. The CDR3 has 14 amino acids. From germline, CDR1 is SGHTA and CDR2 FQGNSA. DNA for the CDR3: TGTGCCAGCATCCGAGGGTTTCGCACCGGGGAGCTGTTTTTT. Translated, it gives CASIRGFRTGELFF.

The V call is TRBV4-2, the J call TRBJ2-3; D unclear. The germline V gene has CDR1 LGHNA and CDR2 YNFKEQ. The CDR3 is 12 amino acids. Trimming removed 4 bases at V and 3 bases at J, with 5 bases between. The CDR3 region has the DNA TGTGCCAGCAGCCGATTAACAGATACGCAGTATTTT. It specifies CASSRLTDTQYF.

In its sample, this clone was seen once. CDR3 coding DNA: TGTGCCAGCAGTGTAACTAGCGGGAGTGCCGAGCAGTACTTC. This gives the protein CASSVTSGSAEQYF. The rearrangement uses TRBV2 and TRBJ2-7; 11 bases agree with TRBD2. Looked up from germline, CDR1 is SNHLY and CDR2 is FYNNEI. The trim removed 4 bases at V and 6 bases at J, leaving 5 bases unmatched. CDR3 size: 14 residues.

CDR3 in amino acids: CASSPPWRSSGANVLTF. The CDR3 bases are TGTGCCAGCAGTCCTCCTTGGCGGTCCTCTGGGGCCAACGTCCTGACTTTC. The chain couples TRBV28 to TRBJ2-6; D unresolved. CDR3 length: 17 residues. CDR1 MDHEN and CDR2 SYDVKM come from the germline V gene. Trimming left V 5 bases short and J 0 bases short, with 14 bases between.

The gene calls are TRBV27 and TRBJ2-7; 13 bases fit TRBD2. The germline V gene encodes CDR1 MNHEY and CDR2 SMNVEV (reference sequence). This CDR3 region has 14 residues. The V segment lost 8 bases and the J segment 5 bases; nucleotides outside the gene matches: 6. CDR3 coding DNA: TGTGCCAGCTACCGACTAGCGGGAGGCCACGAGCAGTACTTC. It specifies CASYRLAGGHEQYF.

The CDR3 loop reads CASSASGGRYEQYV. The DNA for the CDR3 is TGTGCCAGCAGTGCTAGCGGGGGGCGGTACGAGCAGTACGTC. The V and J genes are TRBV2 and TRBJ2-7, with 11 bases that match TRBD2. CDR1 and CDR2 (germline): SNHLY, FYNNEI. This CDR3 has 14 residues. The trim removed 4 bases at V and 4 bases at J, leaving 3 bases unmatched.

The J gene is TRBJ2-5, the V gene TRBV19; D may be TRBD1 or TRBD2 (5 bases each). V gave up 5 bases and J gave up 7 bases, with 20 bases separating them. The CDR3 loop spans 15 amino acids. Germline lookup yields CDR1 LNHDA and CDR2 SQIVND (reference sequence). CDR3 nucleotides: TGTGCCAGTAGTGATTCCGGGACCCTTCTCTCGACCCAGTACTTC. Translation: CASSDSGTLLSTQYF.

The rearrangement joins TRBV7-3 to TRBJ2-1; D is unclear. V was cut by 1 base and J by 6 bases, with 10 bases left in between. The CDR3 has 14 residues. Germline V lookup: CDR1 SGHTA, CDR2 FQGTGA. The CDR3 DNA follows: TGTGCCAGCAGCTTAATGGCAGGTGTCAATGAGCAGTTCTTC. Translation gives CASSLMAGVNEQFF.

The CDR3 DNA is TGTGCCAGCAGCTTATCCAACAGGGGTGGAGAGACCCAGTACTTC. It encodes CASSLSNRGGETQYF. The chain combines TRBV7-3 with TRBJ2-5, with 7 positions matching TRBD1. The CDR3 is 15 amino acids. Germline V gene sequence: CDR1 SGHTA, CDR2 FQGTGA. Trimming at V came to 2 bases and at J to 4 bases, leaving 7 bases not matched to a gene.

This chain connects TRBV2 to TRBJ1-6; unclear D gene. Trimming shortened V by 7 bases and J by 4 bases, and 14 bases separated the two germline ends. The CDR3 sequence is 15 residues long. The V gene's germline CDR1 is SNHLY and CDR2 FYNNEI. CDR3 nucleotides: TGTGCCAGCAAGGTTTCCCGGGAGTATAATTCACCCCTCCACTTT. It is translated as CASKVSREYNSPLHF.

The chain couples TRBV6-1 to TRBJ2-1; 7 nucleotides match TRBD1. Germline V gene sequence: CDR1 MNHNS, CDR2 SASEGT. The CDR3 covers 13 residues. J was trimmed by 7 bases and V by 4 bases; bases with no gene match: 4. CDR3 bases: TGTGCCAGCAGTGTGGGACAGCGGAATGAGCAGTTCTTC. Protein sequence: CASSVGQRNEQFF.

The chain employs TRBV7-6 and TRBJ2-1, with 9 nucleotides matching TRBD2. Germline CDR1 SGHVS, CDR2 FNYEAQ. Unmatched junction bases numbered 3, after V lost 0 bases and J lost 9 bases. The CDR3 covers 14 residues. CDR3 DNA sequence: TGTGCCAGCAGCTTAGCCGCGGGAGGGCTTGAGCAGTTCTTC. It translates to CASSLAAGGLEQFF. Full variable domain (missing parts from reference TRBV7-6 and TRBJ2-1): GAGVSQSPRYKVTKRGQDVALRCDPISGHVSLYWYRQALGQGPEFLTYFNYEAQQDKSGLPNDRFSAERPEGSISTLTIQRTEQRDSAMYRCASSLAAGGLEQFFGPGTRLTVL.

This chain connects TRBV28 to TRBJ2-7, with D perhaps matching TRBD1 or TRBD2 (6 bases each). Trimming removed 5 bases from V and 6 bases from J, with 20 bases in between. The germline gives CDR1 MDHEN, CDR2 SYDVKM. This CDR3 is built from 15 residues. The CDR3 region has the DNA TGTGCCAGCAGTACCCGGGGTGTGGGGGGCTTCGAGCAGTACGTC. This translates into CASSTRGVGGFEQYV.

The V gene is TRBV14, the J gene TRBJ2-3, with a weak D call TRBD2 (5 bases). The CDR3 contains 15 residues. Germline lookup yields CDR1 SGHDN and CDR2 FVKESK. V gave up 1 base and J gave up 11 bases, with 19 bases separating them. In nucleotides, the CDR3 is TGTGCCAGCAGCCAAGGGCCGGACTCCGGATTTGGGCAGTATTTT. This gives the protein CASSQGPDSGFGQYF.

The chain joins TRBV9 to TRBJ1-1, with 7 bases aligning to TRBD1. This CDR3 is 15 amino acids long. V shed 4 bases, J shed 0 bases, and the junction held 6 bases outside the gene matches. Germline assignment: CDR1 SGDLS and CDR2 YYNGEE. CDR3 sequence reads: CASSPQTGMNTEAFF. CDR3 DNA sequence: TGTGCCAGCAGCCCCCAGACAGGGATGAACACTGAAGCTTTCTTT.

The chain links TRBV30 to TRBJ2-3, with D hard to call. The CDR3 sequence is 14 residues long. V was clipped by 6 bases and J by 5 bases, with 18 bases between them. Germline CDR1 GTSNPN, CDR2 SVGIG (reference sequence). The CDR3 spells CACPRGGSGDTQYF. Written as DNA, the CDR3 is TGTGCCTGCCCCCGTGGCGGCTCGGGAGATACGCAGTATTTT.

This chain connects TRBV29-1 to TRBJ2-3; 8 bases are shared with TRBD1. Germline-derived CDR1 and CDR2 are SQVTM and ANQGSEA. Germline trimming cut 3 bases from V and 1 base from J; bases unmatched to any gene: 6. The CDR3 spans 15 residues. The CDR3 loop is CSVDRSGGRTDTQYF. DNA for the CDR3: TGCAGCGTTGATAGGTCAGGGGGCCGCACAGATACGCAGTATTTT.

The chain carries TRBV11-3 and TRBJ2-1; D is possibly TRBD1 (6 bases). CDR3 length equals 12 residues. The V gene's germline CDR1 is SGHNT and CDR2 YENEEA. Trimming removed 5 bases from V and 5 bases from J, with 7 bases in between. In nucleotides, the CDR3 is TGTGCCAGCAGCGCAGGGGACAATGAGCAGTTCTTC. Its protein product is CASSAGDNEQFF.

The rearrangement links TRBV11-1 to TRBJ1-1; the match to TRBD1 covers 8 bases. V shed 5 bases, J shed 1 base, and the junction held 9 bases outside the gene matches. The CDR3 is made up of 16 amino acids. Germline assignment: CDR1 SGHAT and CDR2 FQDESV (reference sequence). CDR3 protein: CASSPTQGGGNTEAFF. The CDR3 nucleotides are TGTGCCAGCAGCCCGACACAGGGGGGAGGGAACACTGAAGCTTTCTTT.

Here the CDR3 reads CASSRDGPNLGELFF. The CDR3 bases are TGTGCCAGCAGCCGGGACGGGCCCAACTTGGGGGAGCTGTTTTTT. This chain links TRBV9 with TRBJ2-2; perhaps D is TRBD1 or TRBD2 (5 bases each). The length of the CDR3 is 15 residues. V was clipped by 4 bases and J by 8 bases, with 18 bases between them. In germline, CDR1 is SGDLS, CDR2 YYNGEE.

V usage is TRBV7-9 and J usage is TRBJ2-5; tentatively, D is TRBD2 (7 bases). V lost 1 base to trimming and J lost 5 bases, with 17 bases between them. The germline V gene has CDR1 SEHNR and CDR2 FQNEAQ (reference sequence). The CDR3 runs to 16 residues. The CDR3 DNA reads TGTGCCAGCAGCTTAGGAGGTCGCGGGGGCGGGGAGACCCAGTACTTC. Its protein is CASSLGGRGGGETQYF.